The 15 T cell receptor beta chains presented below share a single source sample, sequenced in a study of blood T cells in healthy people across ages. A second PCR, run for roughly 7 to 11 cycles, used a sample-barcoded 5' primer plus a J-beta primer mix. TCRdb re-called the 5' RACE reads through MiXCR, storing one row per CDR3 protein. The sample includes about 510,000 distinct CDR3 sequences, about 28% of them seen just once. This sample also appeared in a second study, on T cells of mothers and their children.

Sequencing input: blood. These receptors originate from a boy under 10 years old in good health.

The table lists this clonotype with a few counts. The CDR3 reads CASSYTVHSGNTIYF. The CDR3 nucleotides are TGTGCCAGCAGTTACACCGTCCACTCTGGAAACACCATATATTTT. V gene TRBV6-5 combines with J gene TRBJ1-3; D ambiguous. Between the trimmed V and J ends, which lost 2 bases and 0 bases, there was a span of 8 bases. The CDR3 has 15 amino acids. Germline V gene lookup returns CDR1 MNHEY and CDR2 SVGAGI.

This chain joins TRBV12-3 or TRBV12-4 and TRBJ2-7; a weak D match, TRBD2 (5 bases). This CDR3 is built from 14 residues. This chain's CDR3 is CGPVRRLSSYEQYF. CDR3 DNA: TGTGGGCCGGTCCGGAGGTTGAGCTCCTACGAGCAGTACTTC.

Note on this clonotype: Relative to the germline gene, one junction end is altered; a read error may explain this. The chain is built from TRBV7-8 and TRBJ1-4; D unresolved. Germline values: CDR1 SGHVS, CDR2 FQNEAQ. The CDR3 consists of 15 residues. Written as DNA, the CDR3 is TGTGCCAGCAGTTCACGGACCACAACGAATGAAAAACTGTTTTTT. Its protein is CASSSRTTTNEKLFF. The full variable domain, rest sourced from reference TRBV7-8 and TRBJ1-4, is GAGVSQSPRYKVAKRGQDVALRCDPISGHVSLFWYQQALGQGPEFLTYFQNEAQLDKSGLPSDRFFAERPEGSVSTLKIQRTQQEDSAVYLCASSSRTTTNEKLFFGSGTQLSVL.

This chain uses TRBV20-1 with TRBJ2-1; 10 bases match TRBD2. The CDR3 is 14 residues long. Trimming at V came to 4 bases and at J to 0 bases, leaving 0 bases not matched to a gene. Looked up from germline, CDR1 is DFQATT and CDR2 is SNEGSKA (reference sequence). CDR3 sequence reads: CSAIAGGSYNEQFF. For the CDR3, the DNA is TGCAGTGCTATAGCGGGAGGCTCCTACAATGAGCAGTTCTTC.

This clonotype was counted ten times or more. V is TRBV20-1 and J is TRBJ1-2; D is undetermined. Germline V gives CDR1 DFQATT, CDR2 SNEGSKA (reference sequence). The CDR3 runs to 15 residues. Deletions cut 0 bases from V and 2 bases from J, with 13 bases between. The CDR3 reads CSARDPLLRNYGYTF. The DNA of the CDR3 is TGCAGTGCTAGAGATCCCCTATTAAGAAACTATGGCTACACCTTC.

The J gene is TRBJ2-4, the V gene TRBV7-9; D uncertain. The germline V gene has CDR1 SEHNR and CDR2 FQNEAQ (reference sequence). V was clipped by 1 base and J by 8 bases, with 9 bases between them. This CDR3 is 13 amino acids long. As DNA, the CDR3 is TGTGCCAGCAGCTTAGTCACCGAGGACATTCAGTACTTC. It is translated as CASSLVTEDIQYF. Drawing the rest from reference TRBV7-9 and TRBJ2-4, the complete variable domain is DTGVSQNPRHKITKRGQNVTFRCDPISEHNRLYWYRQTLGQGPEFLTYFQNEAQLEKSRLLSDRFSAERPKGSFSTLEIQRTEQGDSAMYLCASSLVTEDIQYFGAGTRLSVL.

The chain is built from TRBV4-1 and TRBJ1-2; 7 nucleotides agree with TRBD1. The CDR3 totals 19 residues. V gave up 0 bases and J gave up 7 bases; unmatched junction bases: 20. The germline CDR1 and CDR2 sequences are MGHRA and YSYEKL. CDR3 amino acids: CASSQDQGYRAGGRFGYTF. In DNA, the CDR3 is TGCGCCAGCAGCCAAGATCAAGGGTATAGGGCAGGGGGACGCTTTGGCTACACCTTC.

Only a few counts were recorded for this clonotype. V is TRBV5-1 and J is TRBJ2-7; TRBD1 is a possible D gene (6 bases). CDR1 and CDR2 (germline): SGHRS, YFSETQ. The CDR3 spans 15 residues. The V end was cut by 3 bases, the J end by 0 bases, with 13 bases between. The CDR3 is CASSSRQELSYEQYF. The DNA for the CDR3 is TGCGCCAGCAGCTCCAGACAGGAACTCTCCTACGAGCAGTACTTC.

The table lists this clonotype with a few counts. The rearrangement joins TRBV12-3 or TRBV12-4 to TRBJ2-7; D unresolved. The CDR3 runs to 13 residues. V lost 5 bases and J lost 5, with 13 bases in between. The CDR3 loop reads CASSPTKSHEQYF. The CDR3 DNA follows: TGTGCCAGCAGTCCAACCAAGTCCCACGAGCAGTACTTC.

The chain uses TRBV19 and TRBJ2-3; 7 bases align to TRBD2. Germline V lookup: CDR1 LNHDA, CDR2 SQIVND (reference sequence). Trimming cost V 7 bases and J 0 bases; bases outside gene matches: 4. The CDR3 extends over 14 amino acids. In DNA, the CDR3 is TGTGCCAGTAAATCTAGCGGAAGCACAGATACGCAGTATTTT. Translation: CASKSSGSTDTQYF.

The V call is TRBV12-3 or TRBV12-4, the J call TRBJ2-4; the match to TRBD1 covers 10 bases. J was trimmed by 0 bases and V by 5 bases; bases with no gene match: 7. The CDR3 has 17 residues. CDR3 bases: TGTGCCAGCAGTGGAGGACAGGGGGATTTAGCCAAAAACATTCAGTACTTC. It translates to CASSGGQGDLAKNIQYF.

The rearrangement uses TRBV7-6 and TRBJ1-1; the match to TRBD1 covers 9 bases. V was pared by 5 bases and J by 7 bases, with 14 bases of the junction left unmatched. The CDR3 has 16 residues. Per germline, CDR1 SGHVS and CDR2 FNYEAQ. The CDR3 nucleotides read TGTGCCAGCAGCCCCATGGGGACAGGGAAAAAGGGTGAAGCTTTCTTT. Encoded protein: CASSPMGTGKKGEAFF.

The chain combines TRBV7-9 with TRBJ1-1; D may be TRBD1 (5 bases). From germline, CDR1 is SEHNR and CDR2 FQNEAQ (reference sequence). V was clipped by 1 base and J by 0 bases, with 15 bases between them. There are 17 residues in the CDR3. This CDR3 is CASSLGGLVTMNTEAFF. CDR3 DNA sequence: TGTGCCAGCAGCTTAGGGGGCTTAGTTACCATGAACACTGAAGCTTTCTTT. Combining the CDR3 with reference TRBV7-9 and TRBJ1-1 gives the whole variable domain DTGVSQNPRHKITKRGQNVTFRCDPISEHNRLYWYRQTLGQGPEFLTYFQNEAQLEKSRLLSDRFSAERPKGSFSTLEIQRTEQGDSAMYLCASSLGGLVTMNTEAFFGQGTRLTVV.

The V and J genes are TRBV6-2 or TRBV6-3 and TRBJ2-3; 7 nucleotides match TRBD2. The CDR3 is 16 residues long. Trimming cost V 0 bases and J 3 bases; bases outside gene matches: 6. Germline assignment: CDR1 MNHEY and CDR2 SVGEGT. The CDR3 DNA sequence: TGTGCCAGCAGTTACTCAGGCGGGAGTGGAACAGATACGCAGTATTTT. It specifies CASSYSGGSGTDTQYF.

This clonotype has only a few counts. CDR3 sequence (DNA): TGTGCCAGCAGCCAAGGGGGCGGGAGAAACTCCTACGAGCAGTACTTC. Translating gives CASSQGGGRNSYEQYF. The V call is TRBV3-1, the J call TRBJ2-7; 7 bases match TRBD2. V gave up 1 base and J gave up 0 bases; unmatched junction bases: 6. Germline V gene sequence: CDR1 LGHDT, CDR2 YNNKEL (reference sequence). The CDR3 totals 16 residues.